This T cell receptor beta chain was sequenced for a study of OX40 agonist ivuxolimab in advanced cancers. The V gene's germline CDR1 is SGHVS and CDR2 FQNEAQ. CDR3 size: 14 residues. After removal of 5 bases from V and 7 bases from J, the junction contained 8 bases not matched to a gene. Study-wide points: The authors did not determine the antigen specificity of the expanded peripheral T cells.

Clones were sequenced by immunoSEQ multiplex PCR, and TCRdb holds only the in-frame ones, with some missing. The sample records under 75,000 clones, 65% to 90% being singletons. A note on this clone: What it binds is unknown.

Sample: CD4+ or CD8+ T cells sorted from blood, taken in a trial of the OX40 agonist ivuxolimab. This TCR was recovered from an adult with an advanced solid tumor such as melanoma, head and neck, liver or kidney cancer. The chain has TRBV7-8 and TRBJ2-7, with 10 positions matching TRBD1. The CDR3 sequence: CASSPDRGPGEQYF. CDR3 coding DNA: TGTGCCAGCAGCCCAGACAGGGGGCCGGGGGAGCAGTACTTC. Looking up the rest from reference TRBV7-8 and TRBJ2-7 gives the full variable domain: GAGVSQSPRYKVAKRGQDVALRCDPISGHVSLFWYQQALGQGPEFLTYFQNEAQLDKSGLPSDRFFAERPEGSVSTLKIQRTQQEDSAVYLCASSPDRGPGEQYFGPGTRLTVT.